These 16 T cell receptor beta chains were sequenced from one sample in a study of blood T cell repertoires in COVID-19. Here immunoSEQ multiplex PCR was the method, and the copy in TCRdb shows in-frame clones only, minus some. This sample has over 20,000 clones, with approximately 75% found just once. Sequenced: peripheral blood. These receptors all stem from a man aged 50-59 years with COVID-19, enrolled during active disease.

The rearrangement joins TRBV5-1 to TRBJ2-3; D may be TRBD1 (6 bases). CDR3 length: 15 residues. V lost 0 bases and J lost 3, with 11 bases in between. CDR1 is SGHRS, CDR2 YFSETQ, per germline. Here the CDR3 reads CASSLVAGATDTQYF. DNA of the CDR3: TGCGCCAGCAGCTTGGTAGCAGGGGCTACAGATACGCAGTATTTT.

The rearrangement uses TRBV6-5 and TRBJ2-7, with 13 bases lining up with TRBD2. Germline trimming cut 6 bases from V and 2 bases from J; bases unmatched to any gene: 4. CDR1 is MNHEY and CDR2 is SVGAGI in the germline V gene. The length of the CDR3 is 15 residues. CDR3 sequence (DNA): TGTGCCAGCAGGGTTGGACTAGCGGGGGCCTACGAGCAGTACTTC. Translation gives CASRVGLAGAYEQYF.

The chain has TRBV3-1 (or the pseudogene TRBV3-2) and TRBJ2-1, with a tentative D call TRBD1 (5 bases). CDR1 and CDR2 (germline): LGHDT, YNNKEL (reference sequence). Trimming shortened V by 0 bases and J by 0 bases, and 9 bases separated the two germline ends. CDR3 size: 16 residues. This CDR3 reads CASSQEWGNSYNEQFF. As DNA, the CDR3 is TGTGCCAGCAGCCAAGAATGGGGCAACTCCTACAATGAGCAGTTCTTC.

This clone turned up a few times. The rearrangement uses TRBV2 and TRBJ1-5, with 7 bases lining up with TRBD1. Germline values: CDR1 SNHLY, CDR2 FYNNEI. The V gene end was trimmed by 8 bases and the J gene end by 3 bases; junction bases not matched to a gene: 4. CDR3 length: 13 amino acids. CDR3 sequence reads: CASSGQFNQPQHF. The CDR3 DNA reads TGTGCCAGCTCGGGACAGTTCAATCAGCCCCAGCATTTT.

J is TRBJ1-2 and V is TRBV7-9, with TRBD1 identical over 7 bases. V was clipped by 5 bases and J by 8 bases; unmatched bases: 8. This CDR3 has 13 residues. Germline CDR1 is SEHNR and CDR2 is FQNEAQ (reference sequence). The CDR3 loop reads CASSNRGGWGYTF. CDR3 DNA sequence: TGTGCCAGCAGCAACAGGGGCGGTTGGGGCTACACCTTC.

The chain recombines TRBV10-3 with TRBJ2-1; 8 nucleotides agree with TRBD2. Germline trimming cut 10 bases from V and 5 bases from J; bases unmatched to any gene: 10. CDR3 length: 14 amino acids. In germline, CDR1 is ENHRY, CDR2 SYGVKD. The CDR3 DNA sequence: TGTGCCACCGGGGGGACTAGTATCAACAATGAGCAGTTCTTC. It encodes CATGGTSINNEQFF.

This rearrangement joins TRBV28 to TRBJ1-2; the D is unclear. Germline lookup yields CDR1 MDHEN and CDR2 SYDVKM. This CDR3 contains 13 residues. V lost 6 bases to trimming and J lost 8 bases, with 16 bases between them. CDR3 residues: CASSPYPNWGYTF. CDR3 DNA sequence: TGTGCCAGCAGCCCCTACCCTAACTGGGGCTACACCTTC.

This clone was observed a handful of times. The J gene is TRBJ2-1, the V gene TRBV19; D is uncertain. CDR3 length: 14 amino acids. The V end lost 4 bases, the J end lost 3 bases, and 10 bases lay between the germline ends. Germline CDR1 is LNHDA and CDR2 is SQIVND (reference sequence). Here the CDR3 DNA reads TGTGCCAGTAGTACCAACGACAACTACAATGAGCAGTTCTTC. As protein: CASSTNDNYNEQFF.

This rearrangement joins TRBV7-3 to TRBJ2-1; TRBD1 matches 8 bases. The CDR3 is made up of 16 amino acids. CDR1 is SGHTA and CDR2 is FQGTGA in the germline V gene. J lost 7 bases, V lost 1 base, and 9 bases had no gene match. DNA for the CDR3: TGTGCCAGCAGCTTAATGGGCCAGGGGGCGTTGAATGAGCAGTTCTTC. It is translated as CASSLMGQGALNEQFF.

The chain uses TRBV6-6 and TRBJ2-5; 7 nucleotides agree with TRBD1. V dropped 7 bases and J dropped 2; count of bases not matched to a gene: 10. Germline V gene data show CDR1 as MNHNY and CDR2 as SVGAGI (reference sequence). This CDR3 contains 15 residues. CDR3 loop: CASNQNRGEQETQYF. CDR3 DNA sequence: TGTGCCAGCAACCAAAACAGGGGCGAACAAGAGACCCAGTACTTC.

The V call is TRBV4-1, the J call TRBJ2-7; TRBD1 agrees at 8 bases. The CDR3 runs to 16 residues. Germline trimming cut 0 bases from V and 4 bases from J; bases unmatched to any gene: 8. Germline V gives CDR1 MGHRA, CDR2 YSYEKL. The CDR3 protein is CASSQDPGTGVYEQYF. The CDR3 DNA sequence: TGCGCCAGCAGCCAAGATCCCGGGACAGGAGTATACGAGCAGTACTTC.

This clone was found once. The V call is TRBV7-8, the J call TRBJ2-1; 7 nucleotides match TRBD2. J lost 2 bases, V lost 1 base, and 8 bases had no gene match. The CDR3 has 17 residues. The germline V gene encodes CDR1 SGHVS and CDR2 FQNEAQ. The CDR3 coding sequence is TGTGCCAGCAGCTTAGAGGCGGGAGCGGGGACCTACAATGAGCAGTTCTTC. Its translation: CASSLEAGAGTYNEQFF.

The V and J genes are TRBV11-2 and TRBJ1-1; D is ambiguous. V was cut by 3 bases and J by 1 base, with 18 bases left in between. The germline V gene encodes CDR1 SGHAT and CDR2 FQNNGV. The CDR3 is made up of 17 amino acids. DNA for the CDR3: TGTGCCAGCAGCTTCGGAGTTGCCTTCCGGGAGAACACTGAAGCTTTCTTT. Translation gives CASSFGVAFRENTEAFF.

This rearrangement joins TRBV10-3 to TRBJ1-4; 8 positions match TRBD1. In germline, CDR1 is ENHRY, CDR2 SYGVKD. The CDR3 is 14 amino acids. The junction had 3 bases not matched to a gene; V was cut back by 3 bases and J by 6 bases. The CDR3 bases are TGTGCCATCAGTGATCTCAGGGGGCATGAAAAACTGTTTTTT. Translated: CAISDLRGHEKLFF.

This clone turned up a few times. The genes are TRBV5-4 and TRBJ2-7; the match to TRBD1 covers 7 bases. The germline V gene has CDR1 SGHNT and CDR2 YYREEE (reference sequence). The CDR3 consists of 13 residues. Losses at the gene ends were 6 bases for V and 4 bases for J; bases not matched to a gene: 7. The CDR3 nucleotides read TGTGCCAGCACCAGGGACAGAACTTACGAGCAGTACTTC. Amino acid sequence: CASTRDRTYEQYF.

The chain links TRBV21-1 to TRBJ2-7; the D call TRBD1 from the table was never checked on the DNA. TRBV21-1 has pseudogene status. This CDR3 comprises 16 residues. This chain's CDR3 is CASSALGGTGGYEQYF. The CDR3 bases are TGTGCCAGCAGCGCCCTGGGCGGGACAGGGGGCTACGAGCAGTACTTC.